This T cell receptor beta chain was captured in a study of blood T cell repertoires in COVID-19. Clones were read by immunoSEQ multiplex PCR, and TCRdb kept only the in-frame ones, dropping some. In the table there are about 56,000 clones, 84% of which are singletons. Trimming shortened V by 0 bases and J by 7 bases, and 12 bases separated the two germline ends. The germline CDR1 and CDR2 sequences are ENHRY and SYGVKD. This CDR3 comprises 15 residues. Material for sequencing was peripheral blood. This chain joins TRBV10-3 and TRBJ1-4; no reliable D call. The TCR comes from a woman older than 75 with acute or convalescent COVID-19. DNA of the CDR3: TGTGCCATCAGTGAGTCGTGGGAGGGAATTGAAAAACTGTTTTTT. It codes for CAISESWEGIEKLFF.